The 22 T cell receptor beta chains listed next were all sequenced from one sample in a study of cytomegalovirus exposure and HLA in healthy donors. Produced via immunoSEQ multiplex PCR; TCRdb's table is partial and in-frame only. Among hundreds of thousands of clones listed, less than 90% were seen once. What was sequenced was PBMCs. The receptors shown here come from a woman aged 18 to 35 in good health and CMV-seronegative.

The genes are TRBV6-5 and TRBJ1-2; a weak D match, TRBD1 (5 bases). Trimming stripped 8 bases from V and 4 bases from J, with 8 bases between. CDR1 is MNHEY and CDR2 is SVGAGI in the germline V gene. This CDR3 has 11 amino acids. The CDR3 region is CASLGTYGYTF. The CDR3 DNA is TGTGCCAGCCTCGGGACCTATGGCTACACCTTC.

To note about this clone: Other DNA sequences within the sample encode an identical CDR3. This chain connects TRBV5-1 to TRBJ2-3; D unclear. The V gene's germline CDR1 is SGHRS and CDR2 YFSETQ. The ends were cut back, 3 bases at V and 3 bases at J, with 2 bases in the middle. The CDR3 spans 11 residues. CDR3 sequence (DNA): TGCGCCAGCAGCTATACAGATACGCAGTATTTT. Its protein is CASSYTDTQYF.

This rearrangement joins TRBV5-4 to TRBJ2-5; the D is unclear. CDR3 length: 13 residues. Germline CDR1 is SGHNT and CDR2 is YYREEE (reference sequence). The V and J ends lost 0 bases and 5 bases respectively, with 8 bases between them. In DNA, the CDR3 is TGTGCCAGCAGCTTGGGAGAAATGGAGACCCAGTACTTC. It yields the protein CASSLGEMETQYF.

V gene TRBV13 combines with J gene TRBJ2-1, with a possible D match to TRBD1 (6 bases). V shed 5 bases and J shed 8 bases, with 16 bases lying between them. In germline, CDR1 is PRHDT, CDR2 FYEKMQ (reference sequence). This CDR3 has 14 amino acids. CDR3 sequence reads: CASSPSRQDHEQFF. CDR3 DNA sequence: TGTGCCAGCAGCCCCTCAAGACAGGACCATGAGCAGTTCTTC.

The rearrangement joins TRBV6-1 to TRBJ1-2; TRBD1 aligns across 7 bases. V lost 3 bases, J lost 7 bases, and 11 bases stayed unmatched. CDR1 and CDR2 from the germline V gene are MNHNS and SASEGT. This CDR3 contains 15 residues. The CDR3 protein is CASSEGGLGGIGYTF. As DNA, the CDR3 is TGTGCCAGCAGTGAGGGCGGTCTAGGGGGCATTGGCTACACCTTC.

Here the CDR3 reads CASSLALVTAYEQYF. DNA for the CDR3: TGTGCCAGCAGCTTAGCACTAGTTACCGCCTACGAGCAGTACTTC. The chain is built from TRBV7-2 and TRBJ2-7, with D maybe TRBD2 (5 bases). Deletions cut 0 bases from V and 2 bases from J, with 11 bases between. Germline CDR1 is SGHTA and CDR2 is FQGNSA. The CDR3 covers 15 residues.

The chain employs TRBV7-2 and TRBJ2-5, with 10 bases identical to TRBD1. The germline gives CDR1 SGHTA, CDR2 FQGNSA. V lost 2 bases to trimming and J lost 4 bases; unmatched junction nucleotides: 7. The CDR3 sequence is 16 residues long. The chain's CDR3 is CASSLRGQGRGETQYF. The CDR3 nucleotides are TGTGCCAGCAGCTTAAGGGGACAGGGGCGGGGAGAGACCCAGTACTTC.

The V and J genes are TRBV29-1 and TRBJ2-7; 10 positions agree with TRBD1. The CDR3 has 13 amino acids. V shed 7 bases, J shed 0 bases, and the junction held 3 bases outside the gene matches. The germline CDR1 and CDR2 sequences are SQVTM and ANQGSEA. CDR3 region: CSARTGGSYEQYF. In DNA, the CDR3 is TGCAGCGCCCGGACAGGGGGCTCCTACGAGCAGTACTTC.

The V call is TRBV18, the J call TRBJ2-7; TRBD2 matches 9 bases. V shed 3 bases and J 1 base; nucleotides not matched to a gene: 7. Germline lookup yields CDR1 KGHSH and CDR2 LQKENI. The CDR3 contains 16 residues. The CDR3 here is CASSPGLAGDSYEQYF. CDR3 bases: TGTGCCAGCTCACCCGGCTTAGCGGGGGATTCCTACGAGCAGTACTTC.

This chain uses TRBV7-6 with TRBJ2-6; D is perhaps TRBD1 or TRBD2 (5 bases each). The CDR3 sequence is 18 residues long. Germline values: CDR1 SGHVS, CDR2 FNYEAQ. V was pared by 0 bases and J by 6 bases, with 18 bases between. The CDR3 DNA follows: TGTGCCAGCAGCTTAGCCTCCGGGACGGCTCTGGAGGCCAACGTCCTGACTTTC. It specifies CASSLASGTALEANVLTF.

V gene TRBV30 combines with J gene TRBJ1-1, with D maybe TRBD1 (5 bases). Per the germline V gene, CDR1 is GTSNPN and CDR2 is SVGIG (reference sequence). The length of the CDR3 is 10 residues. V shed 7 bases and J shed 6 bases, with 9 bases lying between them. The CDR3 bases are TGTGCCTACGGGGGGTCTGAAGCTTTCTTT. Translation gives CAYGGSEAFF.

This clone has just one count. The V and J genes are TRBV5-1 and TRBJ2-7; 7 bases line up with TRBD1. V dropped 4 bases and J dropped 5; count of bases not matched to a gene: 9. Germline V gives CDR1 SGHRS, CDR2 YFSETQ. This CDR3 comprises 14 residues. The CDR3 loop reads CASSPEAGTDEQYF. CDR3 in DNA: TGCGCCAGCAGCCCCGAAGCCGGGACAGACGAGCAGTACTTC.

The J gene is TRBJ1-5, the V gene TRBV6-1, with 7 bases lining up with TRBD1. The CDR3 extends over 14 amino acids. Trimming took 4 bases from V and 1 from J; bases not matched to a gene: 1. Looked up from germline, CDR1 is MNHNS and CDR2 is SASEGT. In DNA, the CDR3 is TGTGCCAGCAGTGTAGGGGGCAGCAATCAGCCCCAGCATTTT. Translating gives CASSVGGSNQPQHF.

This chain connects TRBV5-4 to TRBJ2-3; the match to TRBD1 covers 7 bases. This CDR3 has 15 amino acids. Germline assignment: CDR1 SGHNT and CDR2 YYREEE (reference sequence). J gave up 0 bases and V 3 bases, and 4 bases lay outside the gene matches. The CDR3 sequence: CASSSLGQSTDTQYF. DNA for the CDR3: TGTGCCAGCAGCTCACTGGGACAGAGCACAGATACGCAGTATTTT.

This clone was seen more than once but under ten times. The chain combines TRBV5-1 with TRBJ2-5; 7 nucleotides agree with TRBD1. The CDR3 covers 13 residues. Germline values: CDR1 SGHRS, CDR2 YFSETQ. The V segment lost 4 bases and the J segment 4 bases; nucleotides outside the gene matches: 4. CDR3 coding DNA: TGCGCCAGCAGCCAGGGGACAGTAGAGACCCAGTACTTC. The encoded protein is CASSQGTVETQYF.

The chain carries TRBV6-5 and TRBJ2-3; 7 nucleotides agree with TRBD1. The CDR3 contains 13 residues. CDR1 and CDR2 (germline): MNHEY, SVGAGI. V lost 8 bases, J lost 0 bases, and 2 bases stayed unmatched. The CDR3 loop reads CASQTGSTDTQYF. CDR3 sequence (DNA): TGTGCCAGCCAGACAGGGAGCACAGATACGCAGTATTTT.

This chain uses TRBV13 with TRBJ2-7; tentatively, D is TRBD1 (5 bases). V dropped 4 bases and J dropped 8 bases, with 12 bases sitting between them. The CDR3 totals 12 residues. CDR1 PRHDT and CDR2 FYEKMQ come from the germline V gene (reference sequence). In DNA form, the CDR3 reads TGTGCCAGCAGCTCCCAGGGAACCAAGCAGTACTTC. Protein sequence: CASSSQGTKQYF.

V gene TRBV5-1 combines with J gene TRBJ2-1; 13 bases align to TRBD2. The trim removed 5 bases at V and 8 bases at J, leaving 10 bases unmatched. Germline V gene data show CDR1 as SGHRS and CDR2 as YFSETQ. The CDR3 runs to 16 residues. The CDR3 spells CASRRLAGGSSHEQFF. CDR3 in DNA: TGCGCCAGCAGAAGACTAGCGGGAGGATCGTCGCATGAGCAGTTCTTC.

The chain combines TRBV5-1 with TRBJ1-1; D not resolved. Germline V lookup: CDR1 SGHRS, CDR2 YFSETQ. There are 14 residues in the CDR3. V was pared by 4 bases and J by 0 bases, with 10 bases between. The CDR3, as DNA: TGCGCCAGCAGCGCCAACATAATGAACACTGAAGCTTTCTTT. Translation gives CASSANIMNTEAFF. Using reference TRBV5-1 and TRBJ1-1 for the parts outside the CDR3, the full variable domain is KAGVTQTPRYLIKTRGQQVTLSCSPISGHRSVSWYQQTPGQGLQFLFEYFSETQRNKGNFPGRFSGRQFSNSRSEMNVSTLELGDSALYLCASSANIMNTEAFFGQGTRLTVV.

The chain employs TRBV4-2 and TRBJ1-2, with 7 bases fitting TRBD1. This CDR3 is 15 amino acids long. Germline CDR1 LGHNA, CDR2 YNFKEQ. The trim removed 0 bases at V and 8 bases at J, leaving 9 bases unmatched. The DNA for the CDR3 is TGTGCCAGCAGCCAAGATTGGCAGGGGGTGAGGGGCTACACCTTC. Its protein product is CASSQDWQGVRGYTF.

The chain is built from TRBV25-1 and TRBJ2-1; either TRBD1 or TRBD2 may supply D (5 bases each). Germline V gene lookup returns CDR1 MGHDK and CDR2 SYGVNS. The V gene lost 2 bases and the J gene lost 0 bases, with 11 bases spanning the gap. The CDR3 is 16 residues long. CDR3 DNA sequence: TGTGCCAGCAGTGAACTCAAGGGGAGCTCCTACAATGAGCAGTTCTTC. Translation gives CASSELKGSSYNEQFF. Complete variable domain (other parts from reference TRBV25-1 and TRBJ2-1): EADIYQTPRYLVIGTGKKITLECSQTMGHDKMYWYQQDPGMELHLIHYSYGVNSTEKGDLSSESTVSRIRTEHFPLTLESARPSHTSQYLCASSELKGSSYNEQFFGPGTRLTVL.

V is TRBV27 and J is TRBJ1-2; a weak D match, TRBD1 (6 bases). The CDR3 totals 14 residues. CDR1 and CDR2 (germline): MNHEY, SMNVEV (reference sequence). Trimming cost V 6 bases and J 4 bases, with 15 bases left between them. The chain's CDR3 is CASRMTGTRYGYTF. For the CDR3, the DNA is TGTGCCAGCAGGATGACAGGAACTCGCTATGGCTACACCTTC.